This TCR beta chain emerged from a study of blood T cell repertoires in COVID-19. On the study more broadly: Acute and convalescent COVID-19 samples came from the United States, Italy and Spain.

J gave up 12 bases and V 4 bases, and 4 bases lay outside the gene matches. CDR1 and CDR2 from the germline V gene are SNHLY and FYNNEI. The CDR3 totals 13 residues. In the authors' methods: Amplification of reference gene primers was used by the study to estimate nucleated cell counts. Some clones are missing from TCRdb's copy, which holds only in-frame ones; the method was immunoSEQ multiplex PCR. V, J and clone size were drawn from that table, and D and trimming were deduced from the DNA. The sample carries more than 250,000 clones, over 75% recorded once. Cohorts were based on clinical histories the participants reported. All recovered Cohort 3 donors got two negative PCRs, got clearance, or saw symptom resolution.

This chain links TRBV2 with TRBJ1-6; 9 bases are shared with TRBD1. The receptor's source is a woman aged 18-30 years who had recovered from COVID-19. The specimen sequenced was PBMCs or T cells enriched from blood (not recorded which). The CDR3 sequence is CASSGQGGGPLHF. The CDR3 DNA sequence: TGTGCCAGCAGTGGACAGGGGGGGGGACCCCTCCACTTT.